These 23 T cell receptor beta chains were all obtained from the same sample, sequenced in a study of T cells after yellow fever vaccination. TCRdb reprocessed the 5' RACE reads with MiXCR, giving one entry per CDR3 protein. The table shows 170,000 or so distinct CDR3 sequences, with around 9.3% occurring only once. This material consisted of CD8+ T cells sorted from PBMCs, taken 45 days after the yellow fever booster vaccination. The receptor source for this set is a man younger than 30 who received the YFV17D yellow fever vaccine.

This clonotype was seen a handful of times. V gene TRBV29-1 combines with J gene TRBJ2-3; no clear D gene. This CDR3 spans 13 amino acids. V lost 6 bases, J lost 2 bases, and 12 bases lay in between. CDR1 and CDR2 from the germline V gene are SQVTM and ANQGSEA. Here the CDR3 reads CSVPDRNTDTQYF. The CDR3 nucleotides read TGCAGCGTACCGGACCGCAACACAGATACGCAGTATTTT.

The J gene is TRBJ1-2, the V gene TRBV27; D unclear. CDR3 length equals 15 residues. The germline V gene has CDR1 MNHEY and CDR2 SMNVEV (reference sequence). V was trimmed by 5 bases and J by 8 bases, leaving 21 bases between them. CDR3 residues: CASSPIGPMIGGYTF. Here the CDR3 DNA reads TGTGCCAGCAGTCCCATTGGGCCTATGATCGGGGGCTACACCTTC.

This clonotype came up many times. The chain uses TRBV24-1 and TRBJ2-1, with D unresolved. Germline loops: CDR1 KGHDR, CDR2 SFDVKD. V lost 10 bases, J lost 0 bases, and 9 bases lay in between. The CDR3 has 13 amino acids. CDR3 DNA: TGTGCCACGGGTGGAAGCTCCTACAATGAGCAGTTCTTC. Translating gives CATGGSSYNEQFF.

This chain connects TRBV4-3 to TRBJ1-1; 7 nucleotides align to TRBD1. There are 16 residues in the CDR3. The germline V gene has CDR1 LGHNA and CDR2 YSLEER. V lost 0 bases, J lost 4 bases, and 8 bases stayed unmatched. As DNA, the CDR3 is TGCGCCAGCAGCCAAGATCGGGGCAGGGGGAGCACTGAAGCTTTCTTT. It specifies CASSQDRGRGSTEAFF.

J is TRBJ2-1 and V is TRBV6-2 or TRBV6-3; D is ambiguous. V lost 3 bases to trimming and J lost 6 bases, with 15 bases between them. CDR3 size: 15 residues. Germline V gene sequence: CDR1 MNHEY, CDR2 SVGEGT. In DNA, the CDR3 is TGTGCCAGCAGTTATGAGCCTCTCTGGACCAATGAGCAGTTCTTC. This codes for CASSYEPLWTNEQFF.

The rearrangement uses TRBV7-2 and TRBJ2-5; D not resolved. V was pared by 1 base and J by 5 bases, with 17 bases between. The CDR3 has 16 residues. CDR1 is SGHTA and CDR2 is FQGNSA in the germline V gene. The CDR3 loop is CASSLERPRMWETQYF. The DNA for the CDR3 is TGTGCCAGCAGCTTAGAACGGCCCAGGATGTGGGAGACCCAGTACTTC.

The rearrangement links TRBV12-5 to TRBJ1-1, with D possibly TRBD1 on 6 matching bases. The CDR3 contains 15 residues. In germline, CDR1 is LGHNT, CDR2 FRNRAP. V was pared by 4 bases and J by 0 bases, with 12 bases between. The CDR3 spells CASGSWGGLNTEAFF. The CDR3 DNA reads TGTGCTAGTGGTTCGTGGGGGGGGCTGAACACTGAAGCTTTCTTT.

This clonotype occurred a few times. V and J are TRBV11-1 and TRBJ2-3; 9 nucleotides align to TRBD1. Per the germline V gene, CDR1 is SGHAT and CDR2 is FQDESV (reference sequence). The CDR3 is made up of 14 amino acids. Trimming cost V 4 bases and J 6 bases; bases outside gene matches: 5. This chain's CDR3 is CASSSWTGDDTQYF. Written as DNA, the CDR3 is TGTGCCAGCAGCTCGTGGACAGGGGACGATACGCAGTATTTT.

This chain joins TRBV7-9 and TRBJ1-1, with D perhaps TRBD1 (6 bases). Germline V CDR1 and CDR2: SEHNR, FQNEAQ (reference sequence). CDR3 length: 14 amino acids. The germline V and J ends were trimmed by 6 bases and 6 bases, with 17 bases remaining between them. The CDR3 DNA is TGTGCCAGCAGTTCACTTCCAGGGGCGGCTGAAGCTTTCTTT. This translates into CASSSLPGAAEAFF.

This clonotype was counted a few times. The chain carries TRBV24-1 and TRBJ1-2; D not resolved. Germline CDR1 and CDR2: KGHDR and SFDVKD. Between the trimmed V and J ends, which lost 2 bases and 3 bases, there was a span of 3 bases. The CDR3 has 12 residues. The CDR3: CATSDWDYGYTF. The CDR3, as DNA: TGTGCCACCAGTGATTGGGACTATGGCTACACCTTC.

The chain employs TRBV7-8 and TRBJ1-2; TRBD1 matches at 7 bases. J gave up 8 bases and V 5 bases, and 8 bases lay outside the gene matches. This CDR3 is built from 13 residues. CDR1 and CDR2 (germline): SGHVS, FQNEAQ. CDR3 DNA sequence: TGTGCCAGCAGCCTGTGGACAGGCGACGGCTACACCTTC. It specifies CASSLWTGDGYTF.

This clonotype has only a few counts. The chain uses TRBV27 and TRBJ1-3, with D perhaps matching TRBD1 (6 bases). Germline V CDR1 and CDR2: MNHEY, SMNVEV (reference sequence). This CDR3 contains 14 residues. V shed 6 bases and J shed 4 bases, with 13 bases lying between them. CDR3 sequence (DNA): TGTGCCAGCAGGCCCGGGACATCAGGAAACACCATATATTTT. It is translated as CASRPGTSGNTIYF.

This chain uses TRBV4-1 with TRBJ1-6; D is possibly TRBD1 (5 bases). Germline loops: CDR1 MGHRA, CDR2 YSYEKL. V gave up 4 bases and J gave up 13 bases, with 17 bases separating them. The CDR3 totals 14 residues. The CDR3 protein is CASSLEGRSRPLHF. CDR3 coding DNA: TGCGCCAGCAGCCTCGAGGGGCGCTCTAGGCCCCTCCACTTT.

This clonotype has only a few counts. The CDR3 sequence: CSVPLGGRETQYF. CDR3 nucleotides: TGCAGCGTTCCTCTAGGGGGCAGAGAGACCCAGTACTTC. The gene calls are TRBV29-1 and TRBJ2-5; TRBD1 matches 7 bases. Germline CDR1 is SQVTM and CDR2 is ANQGSEA. The CDR3 runs 13 residues. The V and J ends lost 5 bases and 4 bases, in that order; junction bases with no gene match: 7. Filled out from reference TRBV29-1 and TRBJ2-5, the complete variable domain reads SAVISQKPSRDICQRGTSLTIQCQVDSQVTMMFWYRQQPGQSLTLIATANQGSEATYESGFVIDKFPISRPNLTFSTLTVSNMSPEDSSIYLCSVPLGGRETQYFGPGTRLLVL.

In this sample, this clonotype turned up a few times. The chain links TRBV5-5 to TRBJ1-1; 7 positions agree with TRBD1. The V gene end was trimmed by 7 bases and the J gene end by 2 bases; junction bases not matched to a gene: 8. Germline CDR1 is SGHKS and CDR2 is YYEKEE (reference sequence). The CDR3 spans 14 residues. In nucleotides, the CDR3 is TGTGCCAGCTGGAGGAAGGGGGCAAACACTGAAGCTTTCTTT. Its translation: CASWRKGANTEAFF.

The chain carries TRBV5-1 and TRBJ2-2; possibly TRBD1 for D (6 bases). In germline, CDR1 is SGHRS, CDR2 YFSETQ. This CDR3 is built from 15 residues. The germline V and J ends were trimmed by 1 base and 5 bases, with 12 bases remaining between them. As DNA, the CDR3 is TGCGCCAGCAGCTTGTGGGGGCGAGGAACCGGGGAGCTGTTTTTT. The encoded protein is CASSLWGRGTGELFF. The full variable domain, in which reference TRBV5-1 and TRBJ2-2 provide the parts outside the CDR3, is KAGVTQTPRYLIKTRGQQVTLSCSPISGHRSVSWYQQTPGQGLQFLFEYFSETQRNKGNFPGRFSGRQFSNSRSEMNVSTLELGDSALYLCASSLWGRGTGELFFGEGSRLTVL.

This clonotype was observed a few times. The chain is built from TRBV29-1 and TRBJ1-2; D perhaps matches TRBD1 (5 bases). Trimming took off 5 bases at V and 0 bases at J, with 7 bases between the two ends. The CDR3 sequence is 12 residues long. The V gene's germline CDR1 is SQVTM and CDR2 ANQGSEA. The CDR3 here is CSVLGANYGYTF. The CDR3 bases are TGCAGCGTTCTAGGGGCTAACTATGGCTACACCTTC.

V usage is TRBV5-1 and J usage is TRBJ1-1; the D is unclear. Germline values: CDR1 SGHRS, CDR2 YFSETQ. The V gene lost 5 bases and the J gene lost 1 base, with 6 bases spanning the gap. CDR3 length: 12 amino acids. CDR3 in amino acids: CASRGWNTEAFF. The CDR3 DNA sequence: TGCGCCAGCAGGGGATGGAACACTGAAGCTTTCTTT.

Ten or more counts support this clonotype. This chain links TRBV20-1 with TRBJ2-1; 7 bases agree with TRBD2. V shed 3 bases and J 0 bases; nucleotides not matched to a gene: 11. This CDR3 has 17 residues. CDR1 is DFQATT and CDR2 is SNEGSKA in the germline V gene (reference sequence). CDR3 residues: CSASSLRRESSYNEQFF. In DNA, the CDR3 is TGCAGTGCTAGCTCCCTGCGGCGGGAGAGCTCCTACAATGAGCAGTTCTTC.

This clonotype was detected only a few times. DNA of the CDR3: TGTGCCAGCAGTTTAATGGGACTAGAGGTCGGCTACAATGAGCAGTTCTTC. It encodes CASSLMGLEVGYNEQFF. This chain uses TRBV27 with TRBJ2-1; 8 bases are shared with TRBD2. Germline CDR1 reads MNHEY; CDR2 reads SMNVEV (reference sequence). The CDR3 runs to 17 residues. V shed 2 bases, J shed 3 bases, and the junction held 9 bases outside the gene matches.

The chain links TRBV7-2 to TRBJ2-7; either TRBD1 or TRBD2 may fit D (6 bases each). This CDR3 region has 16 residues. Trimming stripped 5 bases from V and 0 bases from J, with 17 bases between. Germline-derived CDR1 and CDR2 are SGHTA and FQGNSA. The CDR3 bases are TGTGCCAGCAGCCCACTCCAAGGGGGGAGCTCCTACGAGCAGTACTTC. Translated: CASSPLQGGSSYEQYF.

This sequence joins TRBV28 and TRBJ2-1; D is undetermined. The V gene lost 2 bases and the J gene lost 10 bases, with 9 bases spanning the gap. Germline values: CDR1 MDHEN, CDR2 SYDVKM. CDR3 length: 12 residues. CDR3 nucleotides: TGTGCCAGCAGTTTAGAGGTTAACGAGCAGTTCTTC. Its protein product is CASSLEVNEQFF. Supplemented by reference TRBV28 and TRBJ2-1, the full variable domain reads DVKVTQSSRYLVKRTGEKVFLECVQDMDHENMFWYRQDPGLGLRLIYFSYDVKMKEKGDIPEGYSVSREKKERFSLILESASTNQTSMYLCASSLEVNEQFFGPGTRLTVL.

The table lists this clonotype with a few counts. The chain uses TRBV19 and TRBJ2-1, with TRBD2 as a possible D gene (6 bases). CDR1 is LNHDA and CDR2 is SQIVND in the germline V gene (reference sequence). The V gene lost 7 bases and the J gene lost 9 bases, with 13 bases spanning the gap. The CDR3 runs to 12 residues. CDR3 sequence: CASIGGPSEQFF. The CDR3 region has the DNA TGTGCCAGTATTGGAGGGCCGAGTGAGCAGTTCTTC.